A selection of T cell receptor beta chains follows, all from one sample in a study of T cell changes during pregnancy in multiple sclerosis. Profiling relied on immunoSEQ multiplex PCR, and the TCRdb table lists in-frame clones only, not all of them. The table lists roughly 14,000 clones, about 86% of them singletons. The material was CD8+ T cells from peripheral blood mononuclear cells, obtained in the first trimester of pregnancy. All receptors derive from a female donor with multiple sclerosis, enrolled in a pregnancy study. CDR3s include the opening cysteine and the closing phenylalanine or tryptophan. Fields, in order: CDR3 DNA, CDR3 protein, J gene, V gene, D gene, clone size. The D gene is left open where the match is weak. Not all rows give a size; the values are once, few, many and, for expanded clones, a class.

TGTGCCAGCGCCTTGCCCGGGGTTAGGTACACCGGGGAGCTGTTTTTT,CASALPGVRYTGELFF,TRBJ2-2,TRBV27,-,-
TGTGCCAGCAGCTTAGACGGGGTGGGGAGTGAAACTGAAGCTTTCTTT,CASSLDGVGSETEAFF,TRBJ1-1,TRBV7-9,-,-
TGTGCCAGCAGCGGGACTAGCGGGACTATCAGGGAGCTGTTTTTT,CASSGTSGTIRELFF,TRBJ2-2,TRBV2,TRBD2,-
TGTGCCAGCAGTTACGGTCGGGAAAGGGTGCATGGCTACACCTTC,CASSYGRERVHGYTF,TRBJ1-2,TRBV6-5,-,-
TGTGCCAGCCCAGGGAACACTGAAGCTTTCTTT,CASPGNTEAFF,TRBJ1-1,TRBV6-1,-,few
TGTGCCAGCAGGGGGGGGTACGCTGAAGCTTTCTTT,CASRGGYAEAFF,TRBJ1-1,TRBV2,-,-
TGCGCCAGCAGCTCAGCGGGGGGGAACTACAATGAGCAGTTCTTC,CASSSAGGNYNEQFF,TRBJ2-1,TRBV5-1,TRBD2,few
TGTGCCAGCAGTTACTTTAACCGGCAAGAGACCCAGTACTTC,CASSYFNRQETQYF,TRBJ2-5,TRBV6-6,-,-
TGTGCCAGCACCCCAGAGCTGGACACCCGCACAGATACGCAGTATTTT,CASTPELDTRTDTQYF,TRBJ2-3,TRBV9,-,-
TGCGCCAGCAGCTTGGGATCCCTCTACGCGGGTGAGCAGTTCTTC,CASSLGSLYAGEQFF,TRBJ2-1,TRBV5-1,-,-
TGTGCCAGCAGCCGCCGACAGGGGAACACTGAAGCTTTCTTT,CASSRRQGNTEAFF,TRBJ1-1,TRBV7-2,TRBD1,once
TGTGCCAGCAGTTTAGAGGGACTAGTGGCAGATACGCAGTATTTT,CASSLEGLVADTQYF,TRBJ2-3,TRBV27,TRBD2,-
TGTGCCACCAGCAGTGTATACAGATCTCGCTATGGCTACACCTTC,CATSSVYRSRYGYTF,TRBJ1-2,TRBV15,-,-
TGTGCCAGCAGCCTAGGACTAGCGGGGGGATACAATGAGCAGTTCTTC,CASSLGLAGGYNEQFF,TRBJ2-1,TRBV7-8,TRBD2,-
TGTGCCAGCAGCTTGCCGGCGGTTCCTAACTATGGCTACACCTTC,CASSLPAVPNYGYTF,TRBJ1-2,TRBV7-9,-,-
TGTGCCACCAGCTCAGACAGGCCAGATACGCAGTATTTT,CATSSDRPDTQYF,TRBJ2-3,TRBV15,-,-
TGTGCCAGCAGCAAAGGGGACAGGCCTGACAAAGAGACCCAGTACTTC,CASSKGDRPDKETQYF,TRBJ2-5,TRBV21-1,-,-
TGTGCCAGCAGCTTGGGAGGACTCAAACCCAATGAGCAGTTCTTC,CASSLGGLKPNEQFF,TRBJ2-1,TRBV5-4,-,once
TGTGCCAGTAGTATTAAGGGACTCGGCAACTATGGCTACACCTTC,CASSIKGLGNYGYTF,TRBJ1-2,TRBV19,-,-
TGTGCCAGCAGCTTCGGGACAGAGCTTAACTATGGCTACACCTTC,CASSFGTELNYGYTF,TRBJ1-2,TRBV7-9,TRBD1,-
TGCGCCAGCAGCATAGACAACTTCTATGGCTACACCTTC,CASSIDNFYGYTF,TRBJ1-2,TRBV5-1,-,-
TGTGCCAGCAGTTTATCCTTTAGCGGGAGGGCCGACACAGATACGCAGTATTTT,CASSLSFSGRADTDTQYF,TRBJ2-3,TRBV27,TRBD2,-
TGTGCCATCAGTGGGATGACTAGCGGGGGGGCCTCCTACAATGAGCAGTTCTTC,CAISGMTSGGASYNEQFF,TRBJ2-1,TRBV10-3,TRBD2,-
TGTGCCAGCAGCTTAGAAAACATAATGGATACGCAGTATTTT,CASSLENIMDTQYF,TRBJ2-3,TRBV11-2,-,-
TGTGCCAGCAGCTTAATGGGAGGATCGGTGAACACTGAAGCTTTCTTT,CASSLMGGSVNTEAFF,TRBJ1-1,TRBV7-3,-,-
TGTGCCAGCAGTGAGACAACGCAGGGGGTTAGCTATGGCTACACCTTC,CASSETTQGVSYGYTF,TRBJ1-2,TRBV6-1,TRBD1,-
TGTGCCAGCATCGGGAGAGCCGGGGGGACTAGTTCCTACGAGCAGTACTTC,CASIGRAGGTSSYEQYF,TRBJ2-7,TRBV9,TRBD2,-
TGTGCCAGCAGCCCAGCCGACTACAATGGGCAGTTCTTC,CASSPADYNGQFF,TRBJ2-1,TRBV7-6,-,-
TGTGCCAGCAAATTGCAGGGCTACACCTTC,CASKLQGYTF,TRBJ1-2,TRBV2,-,once
TGTGCCAGCAGCCAAGGAGGCGCCGGGGAGCTGTTTTTT,CASSQGGAGELFF,TRBJ2-2,TRBV14,-,-
TGCGCCAGCCTGACAGGCAATGAGCAGTTCTTC,CASLTGNEQFF,TRBJ2-1,TRBV5-1,-,-
TGTGCCAGCGGACAGGGGAGGGGCACTGAAGCTTTCTTT,CASGQGRGTEAFF,TRBJ1-1,TRBV27,TRBD1,-
TGTGCCAGCAGCTTAGTAGGTCGGGGGAGATGGGATGAGCAGTTCTTC,CASSLVGRGRWDEQFF,TRBJ2-1,TRBV11-2,-,-
TGTGCCAGCAGGCCACAGCTTACCATGAACACTGAAGCTTTCTTT,CASRPQLTMNTEAFF,TRBJ1-1,TRBV2,-,-
TGTGCCAGCGGGACAGGGTTAACCGGGGAGCTGTTTTTT,CASGTGLTGELFF,TRBJ2-2,TRBV7-3,TRBD1,-
TGTGCCAGCAGTGGACTAGCGGGGGGGCCCGGGGAGCTGTTTTTT,CASSGLAGGPGELFF,TRBJ2-2,TRBV6-1,TRBD2,medium-sized
TGCGCCAGCGGGCTGGGCGCCCATGATGAGCAGTTCTTC,CASGLGAHDEQFF,TRBJ2-1,TRBV5-1,-,-
TGCGCCAGCAGCCAGGACAGGGGAGAGACCCAGTACTTC,CASSQDRGETQYF,TRBJ2-5,TRBV4-1,TRBD1,large
TGTGCCAGCAGCTTGGAACTGGGACTAGCGGTGCACCAAGAGACCCAGTACTTC,CASSLELGLAVHQETQYF,TRBJ2-5,TRBV5-6,TRBD2,once
TGTGCCAGCAGCTCCCTTGAGGCCGCCACTGAAGCTTTCTTT,CASSSLEAATEAFF,TRBJ1-1,TRBV5-6,-,-
TGCGCCAGCAGCCTAGCGGGAGAGGGCGATGAGCAGTTCTTC,CASSLAGEGDEQFF,TRBJ2-1,TRBV10-1,TRBD2,-
TGTGCCAGCAGTTTCGACAGGGCGGGCTACGAGCAGTACTTC,CASSFDRAGYEQYF,TRBJ2-7,TRBV27,TRBD1,-
TGTGCCAGCAGCTTGGCGGGGGAAGGCTACGAGCAGTACTTC,CASSLAGEGYEQYF,TRBJ2-7,TRBV5-4,-,-
TGTGCCAGCAGCCAAGGACCTAGTTCGCCCAATCAGCCCCAGCATTTT,CASSQGPSSPNQPQHF,TRBJ1-5,TRBV4-2,-,-
TGTGCCAGCAGCCATAGCACAGGGGGCTCCTACAATGAGCAGTTCTTC,CASSHSTGGSYNEQFF,TRBJ2-1,TRBV7-9,TRBD1,-
TGTGCCAGCAGTTTGCTTGGGCTAGCGGGAGGCCTCACAGATACGCAGTATTTT,CASSLLGLAGGLTDTQYF,TRBJ2-3,TRBV28,TRBD2,-
TGCGCCAGCAGCTTAGGGGGCTTAGTCAAAAACATTCAGTACTTC,CASSLGGLVKNIQYF,TRBJ2-4,TRBV5-1,TRBD1,-
TGTGCCAGTAGTATAGAGGGTACGAGGATAACTGAAGCTTTCTTT,CASSIEGTRITEAFF,TRBJ1-1,TRBV19,-,-
TGTGCCAGCAGCCCCCGGGACAGCTCCTACGAGCAGTACTTC,CASSPRDSSYEQYF,TRBJ2-7,TRBV9,TRBD1,once
TGTGCCAGCAGTTTAAATCAAGGCGGGGAAAAACTGTTTTTT,CASSLNQGGEKLFF,TRBJ1-4,TRBV27,-,-
TGTGCCAGCAGCGCAGGACTAGTAGGCGAGCAGTACTTC,CASSAGLVGEQYF,TRBJ2-7,TRBV9,TRBD2,-
TGTGCCAGCAGTTACGGCGCGGGCTCTGGAAACACCATATATTTT,CASSYGAGSGNTIYF,TRBJ1-3,TRBV6-5,-,-
TGTGCCAGCCATGGGACTAGCGGGAGGACCTACAATGAGCAGTTCTTC,CASHGTSGRTYNEQFF,TRBJ2-1,TRBV25-1,TRBD2,-
TGTGCCATCAGTGAGAAGGACAGGTCGCGGTCCTACGAGCAGTACTTC,CAISEKDRSRSYEQYF,TRBJ2-7,TRBV10-3,TRBD1,-
TGCGCCAGCAGCTTGAATGTGAGGGAGGGCCACGATGAGCAGTTCTTC,CASSLNVREGHDEQFF,TRBJ2-1,TRBV5-1,TRBD2,-
TGCGCCAGCACCCCCACCAGGGGGTTTTCCCTTAATGAAAAACTGTTTTTT,CASTPTRGFSLNEKLFF,TRBJ1-4,TRBV10-1,TRBD1,-
TGTGCCAGCAGCTTAGCAACCAGGAACACTGAAGCTTTCTTT,CASSLATRNTEAFF,TRBJ1-1,TRBV7-9,-,-
TGTGCCAGCAGCTTGGGAGGGACAGGGAGAGGTTACGAGCAGTACTTC,CASSLGGTGRGYEQYF,TRBJ2-7,TRBV5-4,TRBD1,-